This TCR beta chain comes out of a study of cytomegalovirus exposure and HLA in healthy donors. General observations from the study: What a later analysis showed was that several of the most significant clusters appeared linked to common viral pathogens.

Concerning this clone itself: Its antigen remains unknown.

Germline assignment: CDR1 SEHNR and CDR2 FQNEAQ (reference sequence). The CDR3 loop spans 14 amino acids. Trimming left V 4 bases short and J 1 base short, with 8 bases between. Use of 60 Vbeta and 13 Jbeta primers characterized the PCR. Data came from immunoSEQ multiplex PCR; TCRdb stores just in-frame clones and leaves some out. The sample holds roughly 180,000 clones, 75% to 85% seen once. The chain has TRBV7-9 and TRBJ2-1; the D gene is possibly TRBD1 (6 bases). The sequencing input was PBMCs. The origin of this receptor is a woman aged 25 to 45 in good health and CMV-seropositive. CDR3 loop: CASSYGQSYNEQFF. The CDR3 region has the DNA TGTGCCAGCAGCTACGGACAGTCCTACAATGAGCAGTTCTTC.